The 30 T cell receptor beta chains reported below all come from one sample, sequenced in a study of blood T cell repertoires in COVID-19. The data were produced by immunoSEQ multiplex PCR, yet TCRdb's version contains in-frame clones alone and is incomplete. Altogether under 200,000 clones are present, approximately 80% being singletons, with the ten largest covering roughly 9.2%. The sample comprised peripheral blood. The receptors stem from a woman older than 75 with active or convalescent COVID-19.

The V call is TRBV7-9, the J call TRBJ1-1, with no clear D. Germline loops: CDR1 SEHNR, CDR2 FQNEAQ (reference sequence). This CDR3 comprises 12 residues. V was clipped by 2 bases and J by 5 bases, with 6 bases between them. The CDR3 spells CASSLLGTEAFF. The CDR3 region has the DNA TGTGCCAGCAGCTTACTAGGAACTGAAGCTTTCTTT.

DNA for the CDR3: TGTGCCAGCAGCTCATACACAGGCGACGAGCAGTACTTC. Protein: CASSSYTGDEQYF. The rearrangement uses TRBV7-2 and TRBJ2-7, with a weak D call TRBD1 (5 bases). The germline gives CDR1 SGHTA, CDR2 FQGNSA. The V gene lost 4 bases and the J gene lost 5 bases, with 12 bases spanning the gap. The CDR3 length is 13 residues.

The chain uses TRBV6-2 or TRBV6-3 and TRBJ1-1, with D hard to call. V lost 6 bases to trimming and J lost 6 bases, with 20 bases between them. From germline, CDR1 is MNHEY and CDR2 SVGEGT. The CDR3 sequence is 15 residues long. The CDR3 bases are TGTGCCAGCAGCCCTAGAAGTCGGGAGCTCTCTGAAGCTTTCTTT. Amino acid sequence: CASSPRSRELSEAFF.

The chain is built from TRBV10-1 and TRBJ2-1; D may be TRBD2 (6 bases). This CDR3 comprises 17 residues. V was pared by 0 bases and J by 0 bases, with 12 bases between. CDR1 and CDR2 (germline): WNHNN, SYGVQD (reference sequence). The CDR3 DNA follows: TGCGCCAGCAGTGAGTCGTGGGGACTTCTCTCCTACAATGAGCAGTTCTTC. Protein: CASSESWGLLSYNEQFF.

The rearrangement uses TRBV9 and TRBJ2-2; D gene ambiguous. Germline CDR1 reads SGDLS; CDR2 reads YYNGEE. The germline V and J ends were trimmed by 5 bases and 3 bases, with 17 bases remaining between them. The CDR3 is 16 residues long. The CDR3 DNA reads as TGTGCCAGCAGAGGCCCTCATCAGGAATACACCGGGGAGCTGTTTTTT. Translating gives CASRGPHQEYTGELFF.

This clone was observed once. CDR3 amino acids: CASSLLQDPYEQYF. The CDR3 nucleotides read TGTGCCAGCAGCTTACTTCAGGATCCCTACGAGCAGTACTTC. The chain couples TRBV7-8 to TRBJ2-7, with D uncertain. Germline CDR1 SGHVS, CDR2 FQNEAQ. V lost 2 bases to trimming and J lost 2 bases, with 10 bases between them. The CDR3 spans 14 residues. The complete variable domain, with remaining parts taken from reference TRBV7-8 and TRBJ2-7, reads GAGVSQSPRYKVAKRGQDVALRCDPISGHVSLFWYQQALGQGPEFLTYFQNEAQLDKSGLPSDRFFAERPEGSVSTLKIQRTQQEDSAVYLCASSLLQDPYEQYFGPGTRLTVT.

This chain links TRBV4-3 with TRBJ2-3; a weak D match, TRBD2 (6 bases). CDR1 and CDR2 (germline): LGHNA, YSLEER. The CDR3 covers 17 residues. The germline V and J ends were trimmed by 0 bases and 1 base, with 14 bases remaining between them. The CDR3 sequence is CASSQDLRETGTDTQYF. The CDR3, as DNA: TGCGCCAGCAGCCAAGATTTACGGGAGACAGGCACAGATACGCAGTATTTT.

The chain employs TRBV10-3 and TRBJ1-2, with a possible D match to TRBD1 (6 bases). V was clipped by 4 bases and J by 0 bases, with 12 bases between them. Germline-derived CDR1 and CDR2 are ENHRY and SYGVKD. CDR3 length: 15 residues. As DNA, the CDR3 is TGTGCCATCAGTGCGGCCAGGGGAGCTAACTATGGCTACACCTTC. Residues: CAISAARGANYGYTF.

The V call is TRBV3-1 (or the pseudogene TRBV3-2), the J call TRBJ2-5, with 10 bases matching TRBD2. This CDR3 has 16 residues. Germline-derived CDR1 and CDR2 are LGHDT and YNNKEL (reference sequence). Trimming took 3 bases from V and 5 from J; bases not matched to a gene: 9. The CDR3 sequence is CASSHFSGGARETQYF. Here the CDR3 DNA reads TGTGCCAGCAGCCATTTCAGCGGGGGGGCCCGGGAGACCCAGTACTTC.

The genes are TRBV7-2 and TRBJ2-3, with TRBD2 identical over 7 bases. CDR3 length equals 14 residues. From germline, CDR1 is SGHTA and CDR2 FQGNSA. J gave up 6 bases and V 5 bases, and 8 bases lay outside the gene matches. CDR3 DNA: TGTGCCAGCAGCCGGACGGGGGGAGGGGATACGCAGTATTTT. The encoded protein is CASSRTGGGDTQYF. Full variable domain (missing parts from reference TRBV7-2 and TRBJ2-3): GAGVSQSPSNKVTEKGKDVELRCDPISGHTALYWYRQSLGQGLEFLIYFQGNSAPDKSGLPSDRFSAERTGGSVSTLTIQRTQQEDSAVYLCASSRTGGGDTQYFGPGTRLTVL.

The rearrangement links TRBV24-1 to TRBJ1-1, with D unclear. The germline CDR1 and CDR2 sequences are KGHDR and SFDVKD. CDR3 size: 13 residues. V was cut by 3 bases and J by 1 base, with 5 bases left in between. CDR3 in amino acids: CATSDTGNTEAFF. CDR3 DNA: TGTGCCACCAGTGATACGGGGAACACTGAAGCTTTCTTT.

V and J are TRBV11-3 and TRBJ1-1; D is possibly TRBD1 (6 bases). Trimming pared 3 bases from V and 8 bases from J, leaving 10 bases between. The V gene's germline CDR1 is SGHNT and CDR2 YENEEA. The CDR3 is 12 residues long. The CDR3 sequence is CASSLGAGEAFF. Written as DNA, the CDR3 is TGTGCCAGCAGCTTGGGGGCAGGGGAAGCTTTCTTT. Full variable domain (rest looked up from reference TRBV11-3 and TRBJ1-1): EAGVVQSPRYKIIEKKQPVAFWCNPISGHNTLYWYLQNLGQGPELLIRYENEEAVDDSQLPKDRFSAERLKGVDSTLKIQPAELGDSAVYLCASSLGAGEAFFGQGTRLTVV.

This clone was picked up a small number of times. The chain has TRBV6-1 and TRBJ1-6, with 11 nucleotides matching TRBD1. Germline V lookup: CDR1 MNHNS, CDR2 SASEGT. Losses at the gene ends were 5 bases for V and 10 bases for J; bases not matched to a gene: 4. CDR3 length: 14 residues. The CDR3 DNA follows: TGTGCCAGCAGTTGGGGACAGGGGGACTCACCCCTCCACTTT. It specifies CASSWGQGDSPLHF.

This clone was found once. This chain uses TRBV2 with TRBJ2-3; 7 bases align to TRBD1. Germline CDR1 and CDR2: SNHLY and FYNNEI. The CDR3 is 15 residues long. V was clipped by 4 bases and J by 0 bases; unmatched bases: 4. In DNA, the CDR3 is TGTGCCAGCAGTGTTCAGGGGGTGAGCACAGATACGCAGTATTTT. Translation gives CASSVQGVSTDTQYF.

The chain links TRBV7-9 to TRBJ1-5, with 7 bases matching TRBD1. There are 13 residues in the CDR3. Trimming cost V 4 bases and J 7 bases; bases outside gene matches: 4. The germline CDR1 and CDR2 sequences are SEHNR and FQNEAQ (reference sequence). The CDR3 DNA reads TGTGCCAGCAGCTCCCCACAGGGGCAGCCCCAGCATTTT. Its translation is CASSSPQGQPQHF.

The CDR3 coding sequence is TGTGCCAGCAGCTTATTGTACGGTCAGAACACTGAAGCTTTCTTT. It is translated as CASSLLYGQNTEAFF. The chain links TRBV11-2 to TRBJ1-1; no firm D call. The CDR3 covers 15 residues. Between the trimmed V and J ends, which lost 2 bases and 1 base, there was a span of 11 bases. Germline CDR1 and CDR2: SGHAT and FQNNGV.

The V gene is TRBV19, the J gene TRBJ2-5; tentative D call: TRBD2 (6 bases). The CDR3 is 14 residues long. Trimming stripped 0 bases from V and 5 bases from J, with 10 bases between. The germline CDR1 and CDR2 sequences are LNHDA and SQIVND (reference sequence). CDR3 sequence (DNA): TGTGCCAGTAGTATAGATAGGAGGGCGGAGACCCAGTACTTC. It translates to CASSIDRRAETQYF.

V gene TRBV10-1 combines with J gene TRBJ2-1, with TRBD2 matching 12 bases. The V gene end was trimmed by 5 bases and the J gene end by 8 bases; junction bases not matched to a gene: 7. In germline, CDR1 is WNHNN, CDR2 SYGVQD (reference sequence). The CDR3 is 15 amino acids. The CDR3 sequence: CASSPGLAGKDEQFF. CDR3 in DNA: TGCGCCAGCAGTCCCGGACTAGCGGGGAAGGATGAGCAGTTCTTC.

This sequence joins TRBV7-8 and TRBJ2-6; the D gene is possibly TRBD1 (5 bases). Germline CDR1 SGHVS, CDR2 FQNEAQ. The CDR3 sequence is 16 residues long. V was pared by 1 base and J by 4 bases, with 11 bases between. CDR3 nucleotides: TGTGCCAGCAGCTTAGTAGCAGGGCTGGGGGCCAACGTCCTGACTTTC. Translating it yields CASSLVAGLGANVLTF.

The chain joins TRBV18 to TRBJ1-5; D is perhaps TRBD1 (5 bases). The V gene's germline CDR1 is KGHSH and CDR2 LQKENI. The CDR3 runs 18 residues. V was clipped by 2 bases and J by 0 bases, with 17 bases between them. CDR3 coding DNA: TGTGCCAGCTCACCAGGACACACCGTGGGTTATAGCAATCAGCCCCAGCATTTT. Translated: CASSPGHTVGYSNQPQHF.

This chain connects TRBV19 to TRBJ1-5; D may be TRBD1 (5 bases). This CDR3 has 13 residues. Trimming took 3 bases from V and 9 from J, leaving 12 bases between them. Germline lookup yields CDR1 LNHDA and CDR2 SQIVND (reference sequence). This chain's CDR3 is CASSIGGERPQHF. The CDR3 nucleotides are TGTGCCAGTAGTATCGGAGGGGAACGGCCCCAGCATTTT.

This chain joins TRBV7-2 and TRBJ2-6, with 7 bases lining up with TRBD2. Losses at the gene ends were 10 bases for V and 0 bases for J; bases not matched to a gene: 9. CDR1 SGHTA and CDR2 FQGNSA come from the germline V gene. The CDR3 has 16 amino acids. The CDR3 nucleotides read TGTGCCACTGCTTGGGAGGGGAACTCTGGGGCCAACGTCCTGACTTTC. This encodes CATAWEGNSGANVLTF.

This chain connects TRBV7-2 to TRBJ2-3; D may be TRBD1 (6 bases). Germline CDR1 and CDR2: SGHTA and FQGNSA. The CDR3 loop spans 13 amino acids. V lost 6 bases and J 0 bases, leaving 7 bases between the germline ends. CDR3 in DNA: TGTGCCAGCAGGGGGGCCAGCACAGATACGCAGTATTTT. Translation: CASRGASTDTQYF.

The sample holds one count of this clone. The CDR3, as DNA: TGCGCCAGCAGCAATCGGGAGGGGGACTATGGCTACACCTTC. This codes for CASSNREGDYGYTF. The chain is built from TRBV5-1 and TRBJ1-2, with TRBD1 as a possible D gene (6 bases). Per the germline V gene, CDR1 is SGHRS and CDR2 is YFSETQ. Trimming took 4 bases from V and 3 from J, leaving 13 bases between them. The CDR3 spans 14 residues.

The chain combines TRBV5-1 with TRBJ1-1, with D perhaps TRBD1 (6 bases). V lost 4 bases, J lost 0 bases, and 16 bases lay in between. Looked up from germline, CDR1 is SGHRS and CDR2 is YFSETQ. The length of the CDR3 is 16 residues. This CDR3 is CASSQNPTGMNTEAFF. CDR3 sequence (DNA): TGCGCCAGCAGCCAGAATCCGACAGGTATGAACACTGAAGCTTTCTTT.

The chain recombines TRBV3-1 (or the pseudogene TRBV3-2) with TRBJ2-7; D is ambiguous. V was clipped by 0 bases and J by 0 bases, with 12 bases between them. The length of the CDR3 is 16 residues. The germline V gene encodes CDR1 LGHDT and CDR2 YNNKEL (reference sequence). This CDR3 is CASSQDDDIPSYEQYF. The CDR3, as DNA: TGTGCCAGCAGCCAAGATGATGACATACCCTCCTACGAGCAGTACTTC.

The chain has TRBV27 and TRBJ1-2; weak D call: TRBD1 (6 bases). The V gene's germline CDR1 is MNHEY and CDR2 SMNVEV (reference sequence). This CDR3 has 17 amino acids. V lost 6 bases to trimming and J lost 0 bases, with 20 bases between them. The CDR3 spells CASRTFSVDRSNYGYTF. DNA for the CDR3: TGTGCCAGCAGAACCTTTTCTGTGGACAGATCTAACTATGGCTACACCTTC.

V and J are TRBV7-2 and TRBJ2-1, with 8 nucleotides matching TRBD2. From germline, CDR1 is SGHTA and CDR2 FQGNSA. Trimming removed 1 base from V and 8 bases from J; junction bases left unmatched: 10. The CDR3 has 16 amino acids. The chain's CDR3 is CASSLVLAGGNDEQFF. DNA for the CDR3: TGTGCCAGCAGCTTAGTGCTGGCGGGGGGTAACGATGAGCAGTTCTTC.

The V and J genes are TRBV6-5 and TRBJ2-3; 7 bases line up with TRBD2. Germline V gives CDR1 MNHEY, CDR2 SVGAGI. This CDR3 region has 16 residues. Trimming at V came to 0 bases and at J to 10 bases, leaving 13 bases not matched to a gene. CDR3 DNA sequence: TGTGCCAGCAGTTACTCGATGGCTAGCGGAGCCTTGGCGCAGTATTTT. It yields the protein CASSYSMASGALAQYF.

V usage is TRBV6-5 and J usage is TRBJ2-7; 7 positions match TRBD1. The CDR3 consists of 15 residues. In germline, CDR1 is MNHEY, CDR2 SVGAGI. Unmatched junction bases numbered 9, after V lost 6 bases and J lost 1 base. CDR3 coding DNA: TGTGCCAGCAGCTCCACAGGGGACCTTTCCTACGAGCAGTACTTC. Its translation: CASSSTGDLSYEQYF.